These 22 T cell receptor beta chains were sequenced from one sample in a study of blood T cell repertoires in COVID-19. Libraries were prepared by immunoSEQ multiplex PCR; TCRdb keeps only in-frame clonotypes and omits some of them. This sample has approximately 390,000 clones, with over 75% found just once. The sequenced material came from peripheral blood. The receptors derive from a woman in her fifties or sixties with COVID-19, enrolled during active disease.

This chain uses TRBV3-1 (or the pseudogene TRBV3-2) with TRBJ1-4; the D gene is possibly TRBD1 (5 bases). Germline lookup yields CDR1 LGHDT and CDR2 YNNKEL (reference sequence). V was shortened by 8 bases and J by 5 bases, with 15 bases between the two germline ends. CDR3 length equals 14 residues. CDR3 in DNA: TGTGCCAGCTGGTGGGCAGGGATAAATGAAAAACTGTTTTTT. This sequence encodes CASWWAGINEKLFF.

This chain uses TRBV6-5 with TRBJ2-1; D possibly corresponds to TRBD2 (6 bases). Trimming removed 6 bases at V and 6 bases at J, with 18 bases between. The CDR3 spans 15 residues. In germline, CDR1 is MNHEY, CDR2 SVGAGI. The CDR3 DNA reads TGTGCCAGCAGCATGACGGGACTTCACTTCAATGAGCAGTTCTTC. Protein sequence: CASSMTGLHFNEQFF.

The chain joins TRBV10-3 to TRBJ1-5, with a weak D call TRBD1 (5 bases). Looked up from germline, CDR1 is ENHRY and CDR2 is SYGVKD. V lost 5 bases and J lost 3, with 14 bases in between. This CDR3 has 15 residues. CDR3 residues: CAISQAGHPNQPQHF. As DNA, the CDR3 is TGTGCCATCAGTCAGGCAGGGCACCCCAATCAGCCCCAGCATTTT.

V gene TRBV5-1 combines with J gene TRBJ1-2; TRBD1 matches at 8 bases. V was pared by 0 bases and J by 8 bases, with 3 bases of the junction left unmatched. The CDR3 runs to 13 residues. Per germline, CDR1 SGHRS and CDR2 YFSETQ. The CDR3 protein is CASSLGDRQGYTF. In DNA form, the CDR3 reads TGCGCCAGCAGCTTGGGGGACAGGCAGGGCTACACCTTC.

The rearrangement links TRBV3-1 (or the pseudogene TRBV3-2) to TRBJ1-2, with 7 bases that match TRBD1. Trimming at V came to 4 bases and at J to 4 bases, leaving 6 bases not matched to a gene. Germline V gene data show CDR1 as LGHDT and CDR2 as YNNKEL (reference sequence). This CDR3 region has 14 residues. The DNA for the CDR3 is TGTGCCAGCAGCCCTACAGGGGATTTCTATGGCTACACCTTC. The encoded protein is CASSPTGDFYGYTF.

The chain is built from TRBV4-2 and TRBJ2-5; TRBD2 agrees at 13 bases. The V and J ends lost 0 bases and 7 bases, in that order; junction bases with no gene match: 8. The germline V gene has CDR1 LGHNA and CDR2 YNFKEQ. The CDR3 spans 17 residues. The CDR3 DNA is TGTGCCAGCAGCCAAGATATGACTAGCGGGGGGTTGGGGACCCAGTACTTC. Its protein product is CASSQDMTSGGLGTQYF.

The CDR3 protein is CASSLEWEADYGYTF. CDR3 DNA sequence: TGTGCCAGCAGCTTAGAGTGGGAGGCGGACTATGGCTACACCTTC. The V gene is TRBV7-9, the J gene TRBJ1-2; D is uncertain. Trimming cost V 1 base and J 3 bases, with 12 bases left between them. Germline values: CDR1 SEHNR, CDR2 FQNEAQ (reference sequence). This CDR3 contains 15 residues.

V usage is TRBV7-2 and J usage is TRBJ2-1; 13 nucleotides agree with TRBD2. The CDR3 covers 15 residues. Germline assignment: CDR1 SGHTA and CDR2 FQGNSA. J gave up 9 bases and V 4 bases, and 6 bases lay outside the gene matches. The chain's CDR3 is CASSSLAGGPGEQFF. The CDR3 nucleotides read TGTGCCAGCAGCTCACTAGCGGGGGGGCCGGGTGAGCAGTTCTTC.

CDR3 sequence: CASSRELPKSEQFF. The CDR3 nucleotides are TGTGCCAGCAGCAGAGAGCTCCCGAAGTCTGAGCAGTTCTTC. The chain couples TRBV5-4 to TRBJ2-1; D gene uncertain. The CDR3 contains 14 residues. Per the germline V gene, CDR1 is SGHNT and CDR2 is YYREEE (reference sequence). Trimming cost V 4 bases and J 9 bases, with 17 bases left between them.

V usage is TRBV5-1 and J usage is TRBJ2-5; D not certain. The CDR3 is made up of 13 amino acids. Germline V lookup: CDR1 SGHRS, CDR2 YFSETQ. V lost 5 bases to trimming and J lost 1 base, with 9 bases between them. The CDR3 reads CASRAPPQETQYF. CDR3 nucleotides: TGCGCCAGCAGAGCACCACCCCAAGAGACCCAGTACTTC.

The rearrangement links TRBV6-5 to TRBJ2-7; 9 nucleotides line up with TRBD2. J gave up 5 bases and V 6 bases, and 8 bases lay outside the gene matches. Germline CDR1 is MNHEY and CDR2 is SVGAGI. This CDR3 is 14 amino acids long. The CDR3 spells CASRSSGVPDEQYF. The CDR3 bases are TGTGCCAGCAGATCTAGCGGGGTTCCCGACGAGCAGTACTTC.

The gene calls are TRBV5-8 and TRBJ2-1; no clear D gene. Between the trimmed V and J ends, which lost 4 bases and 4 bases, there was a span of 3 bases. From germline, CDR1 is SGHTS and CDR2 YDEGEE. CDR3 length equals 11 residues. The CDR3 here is CASSLYNEQFF. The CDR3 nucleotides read TGTGCCAGCAGCCTTTACAATGAGCAGTTCTTC.

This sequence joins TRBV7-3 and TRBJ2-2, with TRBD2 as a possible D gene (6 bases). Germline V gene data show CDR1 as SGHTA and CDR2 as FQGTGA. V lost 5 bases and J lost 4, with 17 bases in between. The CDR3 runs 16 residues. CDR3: CASSPGGGTITGELFF. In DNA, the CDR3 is TGTGCCAGCAGCCCGGGTGGAGGGACGATCACCGGGGAGCTGTTTTTT.

CDR3 region: CASSQETGAYGYTF. CDR3 bases: TGTGCCAGCAGCCAAGAAACAGGGGCGTATGGCTACACCTTC. The chain has TRBV3-1 (or the pseudogene TRBV3-2) and TRBJ1-2; TRBD1 agrees at 7 bases. CDR3 length: 14 amino acids. Germline CDR1 LGHDT, CDR2 YNNKEL (reference sequence). The V and J ends lost 0 bases and 5 bases, in that order; junction bases with no gene match: 3.

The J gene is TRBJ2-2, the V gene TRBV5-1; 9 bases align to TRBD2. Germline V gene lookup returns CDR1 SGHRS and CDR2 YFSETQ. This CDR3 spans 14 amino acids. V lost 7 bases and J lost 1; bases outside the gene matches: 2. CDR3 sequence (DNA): TGCGCCAGCTTAGCGGGGGAGAACACCGGGGAGCTGTTTTTT. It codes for CASLAGENTGELFF.

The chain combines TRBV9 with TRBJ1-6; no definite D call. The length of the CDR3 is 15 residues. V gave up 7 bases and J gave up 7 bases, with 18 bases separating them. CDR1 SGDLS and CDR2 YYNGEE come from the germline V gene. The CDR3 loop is CASGGSGLQNSPLHF. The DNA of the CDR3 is TGTGCCAGCGGAGGATCAGGCTTACAGAATTCACCCCTCCACTTT.

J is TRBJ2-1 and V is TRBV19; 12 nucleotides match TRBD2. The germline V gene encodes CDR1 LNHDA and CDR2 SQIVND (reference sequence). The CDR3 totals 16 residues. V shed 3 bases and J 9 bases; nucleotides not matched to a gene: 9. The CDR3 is CASSIMSSGGASEQFF. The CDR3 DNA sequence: TGTGCCAGTAGTATTATGTCTAGCGGGGGGGCAAGTGAGCAGTTCTTC.

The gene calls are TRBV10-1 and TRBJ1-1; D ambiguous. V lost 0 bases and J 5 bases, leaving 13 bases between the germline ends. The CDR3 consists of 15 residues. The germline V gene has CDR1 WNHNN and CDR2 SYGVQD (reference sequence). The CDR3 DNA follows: TGCGCCAGCAGTGAGTCGAGAGGGAAAGCGACTGAAGCTTTCTTT. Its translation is CASSESRGKATEAFF.

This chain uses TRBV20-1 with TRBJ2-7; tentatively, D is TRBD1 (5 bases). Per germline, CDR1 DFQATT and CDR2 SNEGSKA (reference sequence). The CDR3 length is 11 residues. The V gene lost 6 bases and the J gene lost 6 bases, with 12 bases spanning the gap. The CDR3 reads CSAWLGLEQYF. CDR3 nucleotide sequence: TGCAGTGCGTGGTTGGGGCTCGAGCAGTACTTC.

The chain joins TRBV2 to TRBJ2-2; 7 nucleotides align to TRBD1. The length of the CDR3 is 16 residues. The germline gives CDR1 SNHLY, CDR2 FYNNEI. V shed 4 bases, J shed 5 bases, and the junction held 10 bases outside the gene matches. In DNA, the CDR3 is TGTGCCAGCAGTGTCTTGGGACAGCTCGGGACCGGGGAGCTGTTTTTT. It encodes CASSVLGQLGTGELFF. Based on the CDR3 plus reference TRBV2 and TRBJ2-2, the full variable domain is EPEVTQTPSHQVTQMGQEVILRCVPISNHLYFYWYRQILGQKVEFLVSFYNNEISEKSEIFDDQFSVERPDGSNFTLKIRSTKLEDSAMYFCASSVLGQLGTGELFFGEGSRLTVL.

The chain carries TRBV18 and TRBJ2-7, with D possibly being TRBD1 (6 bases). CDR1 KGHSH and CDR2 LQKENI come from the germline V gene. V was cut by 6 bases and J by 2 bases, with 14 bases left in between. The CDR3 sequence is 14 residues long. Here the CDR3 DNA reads TGTGCCAGCTCCAATCAGGGGCAGACCTACGAGCAGTACTTC. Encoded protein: CASSNQGQTYEQYF.

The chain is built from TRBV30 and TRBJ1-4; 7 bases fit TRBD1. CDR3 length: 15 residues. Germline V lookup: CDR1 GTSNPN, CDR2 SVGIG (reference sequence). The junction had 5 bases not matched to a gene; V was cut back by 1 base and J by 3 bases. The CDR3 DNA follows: TGTGCCTGGAGTGAACAGGGGTTATCTAATGAAAAACTGTTTTTT. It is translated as CAWSEQGLSNEKLFF.